This T cell receptor beta chain was observed in a study of blood T cell repertoires in COVID-19. Study-wide context: The United States, Italy and Spain provided the acute and convalescent COVID-19 samples. Nucleic acid was either cDNA or gDNA, and it came from T cells, B-cell-depleted T cells, or PBMCs.

Germline V gene sequence: CDR1 MNHNY, CDR2 SVGAGI (reference sequence). This CDR3 spans 14 amino acids. The V segment lost 4 bases and the J segment 4 bases; nucleotides outside the gene matches: 5. As handled by the study authors: The authors estimated nucleated cell counts from reference gene primer amplification. Assay used: immunoSEQ multiplex PCR; TCRdb lists only in-frame clones, some missing. V and J calls and clone size are as listed in that table; D and trimming were resolved from the DNA. The sample lists about 23,000 clones; about nine tenths were seen once. This chain joins TRBV6-6 and TRBJ2-5, with 8 bases matching TRBD2. The clonotype originates from an older man in a cohort sampled during active COVID-19. Sequencing input: peripheral blood. In nucleotides, the CDR3 is TGTGCCAGCAGTTCGAGCGGGAGCTCAGAGACCCAGTACTTC. Protein: CASSSSGSSETQYF.